The subject of this entry is one T cell receptor (beta chain). Its target antigen remains unknown. Per-nucleotide qualities are absent, and no much larger clonotype sits a single base away. Patients with a history of autoimmune disease or receiving systemic immunosuppression were excluded from the trial. In every dose cohort, peripheral blood was drawn for TCR sequencing at baseline, cycle 4 day 1, and cycle 7 day 1. Samples were obtained from an open-label, multicenter, first-in-human phase I dose-escalation trial of ivuxolimab. Adults with locally advanced or metastatic melanoma, renal cell, hepatocellular, or head and neck squamous cell carcinoma were enrolled in the trial. Before TCR sequencing, CD4+ T cells and CD8+ T cells from peripheral blood were sorted into separate populations. The data belong to a study of OX40 agonist ivuxolimab in advanced cancers. Regarding the research as a whole: Ivuxolimab was a fully human IgG2 agonistic monoclonal antibody targeting the costimulatory receptor OX40 (CD134). Intravenous ivuxolimab was administered to patients every 2 weeks at six dose levels: 0.01, 0.1, 0.3, 1.5, 3 and 10 mg/kg. Of the roughly 54 patients in dose escalation, about 20 had hepatocellular carcinoma, some 15 had melanoma, 9 had renal cell carcinoma and 9 had head and neck cancer. A male proportion of around 83% and a mean age of 60 years, ranging from roughly 23 to 85, were recorded for the dose-escalation cohort. Patients were allowed to have had prior anti-PD-1, anti-PD-L1 or anti-CTLA-4 therapy, and more than 30% of the dose-escalation patients had previously received checkpoint inhibitors. Three dose-escalation patients achieved partial responses, one with hepatocellular carcinoma and two with cutaneous melanoma. Peripheral TCRbeta sequencing aimed to test whether ivuxolimab altered TCR sequence diversity and caused clonal T-cell expansion. The monotherapy dose-escalation portion (N of about 50 patients) of the phase I ivuxolimab trial is reported in the paper. On the study overall, not on this receptor specifically: After ivuxolimab, expanded clones were on average more numerous among CD8+ T cells than among CD4+ T cells. The antigen specificity of the clonally expanded peripheral T cells was not determined. In the 0.1-3.0 mg/kg groups, partial responders were among the patients with the lowest normalized peripheral clonal expansion, particularly in CD8+ T cells. Low levels of normalized T-cell clonal expansion were also seen in some patients who did not respond. At doses of 0.1 to 3.0 mg/kg, clonal expansion of both CD4+ and CD8+ T cells in blood was seen between baseline and week 6.

V is cut by 0 bases and J by 6 bases, and the space between the germline ends is 15 bases. From the germline V gene, CDR1 is SGHAT and CDR2 is FQNNGV. The CDR3 goes from the cysteine to the phenylalanine over 16 residues. Of the read, only the CDR3 DNA is kept; its 48 bases are in frame from base 1. For sequencing of the TCRbeta CDR3 region, genomic DNA was extracted from the sorted cells. TCRbeta CDR3 regions were sequenced using the immunoSEQ Assay. TCRdb took over this immuneACCESS table, retaining in-frame rearrangements with V and J assigned. Such tables are incomplete; in checked studies, under half of the missing clones stem from an unresolved V gene, and the remainder is unexplained. The sample includes tens of thousands of clones, with 75% to 90% observed a single time. Roughly 9.7% of the sample is taken by the ten largest.

The receptor's source is an adult with an advanced solid tumor such as melanoma, head and neck, liver or kidney cancer. The sequences come from CD4+ or CD8+ T cells sorted from blood, collected in a trial of the OX40 agonist ivuxolimab. The sequence links TRBV11-2 to TRBJ2-1, and possibly TRBD2, on 6 matching bases. The nucleotides are TGTGCCAGCAGCTTAGATTGGCGGGGAACCCTCAATGAGCAGTTCTTC. Its protein reads: CASSLDWRGTLNEQFF. Reference TRBV11-2 and TRBJ2-1 genes cover what lies past the CDR3, so the full variable domain is EAGVAQSPRYKIIEKRQSVAFWCNPISGHATLYWYQQILGQGPKLLIQFQNNGVVDDSQLPKDRFSAERLKGVDSTLKIQPAKLEDSAVYLCASSLDWRGTLNEQFFGPGTRLTVL.